This entry is about one T cell receptor (beta chain). Seattle researchers signed up patients amid active infection and tracked them longitudinally. This entry comes from a study of blood T cell repertoires in COVID-19. Study background: In each case, the material was cDNA or gDNA derived from T cells, B-cell-depleted T cells, or PBMCs.

Trimming removed 2 bases from V and 4 bases from J, with 14 bases in between. Looked up from germline, CDR1 is PRHDT and CDR2 is FYEKMQ (reference sequence). This CDR3 is 15 amino acids long. Original data processing: Estimation of nucleated cell counts was performed using reference gene primer amplification. Measured with immunoSEQ multiplex PCR; TCRdb has only the in-frame clones, and not every one. Clone size and the V and J calls come from that table; the DNA yielded D and trimming. This table has 250,000 or so clones, 88% appearing once. The TCR originated in a woman aged 25-40 years with COVID-19, enrolled during active disease. V gene TRBV13 combines with J gene TRBJ2-5; D gene uncertain. Sequences were obtained from peripheral blood. The CDR3 spells CASSLSPGAGETQYF. CDR3 sequence (DNA): TGTGCCAGCAGCTTATCCCCCGGTGCTGGAGAGACCCAGTACTTC. Full variable domain (remainder filled in from reference TRBV13 and TRBJ2-5): AAGVIQSPRHLIKEKRETATLKCYPIPRHDTVYWYQQGPGQDPQFLISFYEKMQSDKGSIPDRFSAQQFSDYHSELNMSSLELGDSALYFCASSLSPGAGETQYFGPGTRLLVL.